What follows describes a single T cell receptor beta chain. Its matching antigen is unknown. The junction departs from germline at one end; a sequencing error may be responsible. The sample is drawn from a study of tumor-infiltrating lymphocytes in primary liver carcinoma. Study details: The tumors, T1-T3 N0M0 lesions, were roughly 4.2 to 11 cm across. Read depth, roughly 3.5 to 8 million productive TCRbeta reads, did not differ significantly between tissues.

Study-level findings and limits: Only about 7.5-25% of top clones appeared in all five tumor regions.

This CDR3 is built from 14 residues. Germline values: CDR1 SGHDN, CDR2 FVKESK. Taking 20-30 mg of unsorted bulk tissue, the authors co-extracted RNA and DNA. The sampling covered five separate regions of each tumor. The template, approximately 500 ng total RNA, yielded TCR beta cDNA made with a constant-region primer. TCR beta libraries came from three nested multiplex PCR rounds using slightly modified ARM-PCR. Researchers ran the first two PCR rounds for approximately 9 cycles each with TRBV1-TRBV30 forward primers and a C-beta reverse primer. TCRdb processed the multiplex PCR reads anew with MiXCR; each CDR3 protein has one entry. In the table there are 24,000 or so distinct CDR3 sequences, 70% to 80% of which are singletons.

Material: liver tumor tissue from sampling region 5. Subset indicated: tumor region T5, tumor centre. This receptor was identified in a woman aged 25-40 years with primary liver carcinoma and hepatitis B virus infection. V and J are TRBV14 and TRBJ2-2; tentatively, D is TRBD1 (5 bases). The CDR3 sequence is CASSWTTNTWELFF. In DNA form, the CDR3 reads TGTGCCAGCAGCTGGACAACGAACACCTGGGAGCTGTTTTTT.